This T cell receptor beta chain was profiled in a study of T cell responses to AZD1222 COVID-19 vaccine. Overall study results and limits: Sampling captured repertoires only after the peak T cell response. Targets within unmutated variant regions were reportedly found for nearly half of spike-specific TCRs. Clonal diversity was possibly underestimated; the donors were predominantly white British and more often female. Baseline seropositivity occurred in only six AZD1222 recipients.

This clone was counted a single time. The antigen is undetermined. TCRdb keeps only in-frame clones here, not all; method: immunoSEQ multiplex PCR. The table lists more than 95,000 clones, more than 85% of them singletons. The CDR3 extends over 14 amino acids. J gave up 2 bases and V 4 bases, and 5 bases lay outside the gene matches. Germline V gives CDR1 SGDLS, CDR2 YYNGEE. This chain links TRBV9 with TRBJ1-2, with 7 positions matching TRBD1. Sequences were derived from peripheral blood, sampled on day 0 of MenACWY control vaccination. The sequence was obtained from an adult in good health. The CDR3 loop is CASSRQGVNYGYTF. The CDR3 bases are TGTGCCAGCAGCAGACAGGGTGTAAACTATGGCTACACCTTC. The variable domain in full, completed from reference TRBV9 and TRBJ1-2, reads DSGVTQTPKHLITATGQRVTLRCSPRSGDLSVYWYQQSLDQGLQFLIQYYNGEERAKGNILERFSAQQFPDLHSELNLSSLELGDSALYFCASSRQGVNYGYTFGSGTRLTVV.